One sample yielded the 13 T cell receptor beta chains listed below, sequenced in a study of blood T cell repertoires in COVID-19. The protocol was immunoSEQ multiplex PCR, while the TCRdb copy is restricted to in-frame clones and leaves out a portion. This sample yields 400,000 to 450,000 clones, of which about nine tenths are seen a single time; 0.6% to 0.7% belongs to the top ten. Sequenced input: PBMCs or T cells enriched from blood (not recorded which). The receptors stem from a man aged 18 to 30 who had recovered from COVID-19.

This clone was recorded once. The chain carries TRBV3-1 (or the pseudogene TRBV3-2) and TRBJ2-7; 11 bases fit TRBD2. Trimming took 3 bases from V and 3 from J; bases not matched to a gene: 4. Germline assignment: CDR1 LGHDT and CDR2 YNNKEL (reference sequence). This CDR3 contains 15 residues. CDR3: CASSHGTSGYYEQYF. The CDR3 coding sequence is TGTGCCAGCAGCCACGGGACTAGCGGTTACTACGAGCAGTACTTC.

CDR3 amino acids: CASRNFGMLMNTEAFF. DNA for the CDR3: TGTGCCAGCAGGAATTTCGGGATGCTAATGAACACTGAAGCTTTCTTT. This chain uses TRBV5-4 with TRBJ1-1; D not certain. CDR3 length: 16 amino acids. Germline loops: CDR1 SGHNT, CDR2 YYREEE (reference sequence). V was pared by 5 bases and J by 0 bases, with 17 bases between.

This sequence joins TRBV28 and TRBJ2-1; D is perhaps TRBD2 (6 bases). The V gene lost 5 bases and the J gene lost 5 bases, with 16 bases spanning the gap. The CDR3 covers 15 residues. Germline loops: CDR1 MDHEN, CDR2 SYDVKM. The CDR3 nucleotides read TGTGCCAGCAGTCCCCGTGCGGGAATTAACAATGAGCAGTTCTTC. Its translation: CASSPRAGINNEQFF.

Written as DNA, the CDR3 is TGTGCCAGCAGCTCGACCCCAGGGAACTATGGCTACACCTTC. Translation gives CASSSTPGNYGYTF. The J gene is TRBJ1-2, the V gene TRBV7-9; possibly TRBD1 for D (5 bases). The germline V and J ends were trimmed by 4 bases and 2 bases, with 11 bases remaining between them. This CDR3 spans 14 amino acids. Germline V lookup: CDR1 SEHNR, CDR2 FQNEAQ (reference sequence).

The CDR3 DNA is TGTGCCAGCAGCACGATCCTCGACAGGGGGAATGAAAAACTGTTTTTT. Encoded protein: CASSTILDRGNEKLFF. V is TRBV28 and J is TRBJ1-4, with TRBD1 matching 9 bases. There are 16 residues in the CDR3. J gave up 5 bases and V 6 bases, and 10 bases lay outside the gene matches. From germline, CDR1 is MDHEN and CDR2 SYDVKM.

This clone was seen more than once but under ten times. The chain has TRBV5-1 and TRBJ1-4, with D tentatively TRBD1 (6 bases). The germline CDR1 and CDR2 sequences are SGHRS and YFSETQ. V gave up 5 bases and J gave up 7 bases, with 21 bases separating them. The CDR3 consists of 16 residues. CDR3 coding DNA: TGCGCCAGCAGAAGAGGTTTCGGGGGGCGGCTTGAAAAACTGTTTTTT. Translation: CASRRGFGGRLEKLFF.

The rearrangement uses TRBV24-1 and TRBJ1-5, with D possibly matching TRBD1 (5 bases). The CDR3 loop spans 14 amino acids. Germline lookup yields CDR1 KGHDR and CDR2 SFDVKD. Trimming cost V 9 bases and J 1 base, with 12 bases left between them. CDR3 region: CATGSGRSNQPQHF. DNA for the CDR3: TGTGCCACCGGATCAGGGAGGAGCAATCAGCCCCAGCATTTT.

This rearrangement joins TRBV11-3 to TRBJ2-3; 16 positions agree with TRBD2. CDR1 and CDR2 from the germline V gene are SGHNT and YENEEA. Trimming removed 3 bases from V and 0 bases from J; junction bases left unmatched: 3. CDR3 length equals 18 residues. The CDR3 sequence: CASSLGLAGGLSTDTQYF. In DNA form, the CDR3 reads TGTGCCAGCAGCTTGGGACTAGCGGGAGGGCTGAGCACAGATACGCAGTATTTT.

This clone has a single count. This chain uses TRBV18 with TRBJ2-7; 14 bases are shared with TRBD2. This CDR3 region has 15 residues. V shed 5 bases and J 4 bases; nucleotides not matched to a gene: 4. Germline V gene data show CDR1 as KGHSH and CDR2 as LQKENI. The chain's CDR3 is CASSSGLAGVYEQYF. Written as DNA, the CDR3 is TGTGCCAGCTCATCGGGACTAGCGGGAGTATACGAGCAGTACTTC.

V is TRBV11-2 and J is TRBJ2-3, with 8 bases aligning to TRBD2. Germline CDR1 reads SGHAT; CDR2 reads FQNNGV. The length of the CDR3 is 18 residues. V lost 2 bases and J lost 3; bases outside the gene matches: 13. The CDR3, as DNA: TGTGCCAGCAGCTTAAGGGCGTCAGCGGGAGAACGGACAGATACGCAGTATTTT. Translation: CASSLRASAGERTDTQYF. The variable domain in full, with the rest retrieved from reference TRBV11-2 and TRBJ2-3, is EAGVAQSPRYKIIEKRQSVAFWCNPISGHATLYWYQQILGQGPKLLIQFQNNGVVDDSQLPKDRFSAERLKGVDSTLKIQPAKLEDSAVYLCASSLRASAGERTDTQYFGPGTRLTVL.

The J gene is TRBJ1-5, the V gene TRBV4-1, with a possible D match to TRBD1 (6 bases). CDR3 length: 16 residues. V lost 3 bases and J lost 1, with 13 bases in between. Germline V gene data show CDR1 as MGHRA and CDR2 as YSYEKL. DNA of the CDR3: TGCGCCAGCAGCCACCTCCCAGGGGCCAGCAATCAGCCCCAGCATTTT. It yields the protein CASSHLPGASNQPQHF.

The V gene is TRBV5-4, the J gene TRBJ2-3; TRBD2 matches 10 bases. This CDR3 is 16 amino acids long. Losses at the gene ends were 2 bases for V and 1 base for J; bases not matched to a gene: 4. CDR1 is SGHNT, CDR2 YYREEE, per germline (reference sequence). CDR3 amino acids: CASSFVLAGGTDTQYF. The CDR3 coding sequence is TGTGCCAGCAGCTTTGTGCTAGCGGGAGGCACAGATACGCAGTATTTT.

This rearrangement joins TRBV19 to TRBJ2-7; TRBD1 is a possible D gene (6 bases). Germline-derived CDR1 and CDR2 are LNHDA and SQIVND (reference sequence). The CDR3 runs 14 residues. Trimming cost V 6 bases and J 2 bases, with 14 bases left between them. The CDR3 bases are TGTGCCAGTAGAACCGGGACAAATACCTACGAGCAGTACTTC. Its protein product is CASRTGTNTYEQYF.